This TCR beta chain originates from a study of regulatory T cells in long-lasting Graves disease. Arm-PCR with iRepertoire HTBI primers amplified the CDR3 regions for these TCR beta libraries. Using its own MiXCR run on the multiplex PCR reads, TCRdb lists one record per CDR3 protein. The table includes about 660,000 distinct CDR3 sequences, around 30% detected once. V was trimmed by 0 bases and J by 4 bases, leaving 6 bases between them. CDR3 length: 13 residues. Germline CDR1 ENHRY, CDR2 SYGVKD. Indicated time point: persistent/refractory GD, antithyroid drugs over 5 years with positive TRAb. Isolated PBMC RNA provided the starting material for the TCR library.

This clonotype was obtained from a female donor with Graves disease. This chain links TRBV10-3 with TRBJ2-5; D possibly corresponds to TRBD2 (5 bases). Sequencing was performed on peripheral blood mononuclear cells (PBMCs), taken when the disease was refractory, from a patient treated with antithyroid drugs. The CDR3 loop reads CAISESRVETQYF. For the CDR3, the DNA is TGTGCCATCAGTGAGTCGAGGGTAGAGACCCAGTACTTC.